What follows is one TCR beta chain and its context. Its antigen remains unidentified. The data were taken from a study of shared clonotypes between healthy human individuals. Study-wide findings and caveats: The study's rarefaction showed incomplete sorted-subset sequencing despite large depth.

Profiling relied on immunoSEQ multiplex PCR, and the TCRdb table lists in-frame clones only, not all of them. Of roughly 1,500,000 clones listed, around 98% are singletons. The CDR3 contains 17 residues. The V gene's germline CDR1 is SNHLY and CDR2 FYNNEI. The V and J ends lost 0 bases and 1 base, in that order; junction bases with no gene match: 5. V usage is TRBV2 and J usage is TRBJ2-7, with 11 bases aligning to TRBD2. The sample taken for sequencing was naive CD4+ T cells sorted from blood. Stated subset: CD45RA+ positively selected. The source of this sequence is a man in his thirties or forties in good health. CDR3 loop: CASSEASLAGGSYEQYF. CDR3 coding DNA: TGTGCCAGCAGTGAAGCTAGCCTAGCGGGAGGTTCCTACGAGCAGTACTTC.